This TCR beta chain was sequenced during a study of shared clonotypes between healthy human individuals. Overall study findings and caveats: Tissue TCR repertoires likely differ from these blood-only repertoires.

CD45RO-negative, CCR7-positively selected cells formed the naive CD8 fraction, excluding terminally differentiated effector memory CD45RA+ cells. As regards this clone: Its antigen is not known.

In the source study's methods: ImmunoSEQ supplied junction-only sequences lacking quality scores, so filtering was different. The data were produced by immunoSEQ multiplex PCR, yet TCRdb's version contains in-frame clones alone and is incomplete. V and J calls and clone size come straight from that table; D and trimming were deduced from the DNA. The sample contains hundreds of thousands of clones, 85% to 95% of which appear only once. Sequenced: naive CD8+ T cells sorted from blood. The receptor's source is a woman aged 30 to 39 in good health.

The CDR3 region is CASSSPGQQETQYF. The CDR3 DNA is TGTGCCAGCAGCTCCCCGGGACAGCAAGAGACCCAGTACTTC. The chain employs TRBV7-8 and TRBJ2-5; 7 positions agree with TRBD1. Germline V gene data show CDR1 as SGHVS and CDR2 as FQNEAQ. V shed 4 bases and J 2 bases; nucleotides not matched to a gene: 4. The CDR3 is 14 amino acids.